These 6 T cell receptor beta chains came from one sample sequenced in a study of T cell responses to AZD1222 COVID-19 vaccine. Assay: immunoSEQ multiplex PCR; the TCRdb copy retains only in-frame clones and omits some. Here the sample spans approximately 110,000 clones, about 88% being singletons. The starting material was peripheral blood, obtained on day 0 of AZD1222 vaccination. These receptors all stem from an adult in good health.

The chain couples TRBV28 to TRBJ1-2; TRBD1 might be the D (5 bases). CDR1 and CDR2 (germline): MDHEN, SYDVKM. The CDR3 has 12 amino acids. Deletions cut 9 bases from V and 2 bases from J, with 10 bases between. CDR3 DNA: TGTGCCAGTCGGGACGCCAACTATGGCTACACCTTC. Protein: CASRDANYGYTF.

The genes are TRBV5-4 and TRBJ2-2; D perhaps matches TRBD1 (6 bases). Germline V lookup: CDR1 SGHNT, CDR2 YYREEE (reference sequence). The V gene lost 1 base and the J gene lost 1 base, with 8 bases spanning the gap. The CDR3 is 15 amino acids. This CDR3 reads CASSLIGGNTGELFF. CDR3 nucleotides: TGTGCCAGCAGCTTGATAGGGGGGAACACCGGGGAGCTGTTTTTT. Combining the CDR3 with reference TRBV5-4 and TRBJ2-2 gives the whole variable domain ETGVTQSPTHLIKTRGQQVTLRCSSQSGHNTVSWYQQALGQGPQFIFQYYREEENGRGNFPPRFSGLQFPNYSSELNVNALELDDSALYLCASSLIGGNTGELFFGEGSRLTVL.

This chain joins TRBV7-9 and TRBJ2-5; 7 nucleotides align to TRBD1. This CDR3 is built from 14 residues. The junction had 3 bases not matched to a gene; V was cut back by 5 bases and J by 0 bases. Germline assignment: CDR1 SEHNR and CDR2 FQNEAQ (reference sequence). Here the CDR3 DNA reads TGTGCCAGCAGCATGACAGGGAACCAAGAGACCCAGTACTTC. This translates into CASSMTGNQETQYF.

The CDR3 DNA reads as TGTGCCAGCAGCGTCAAAGGGGCCGGGGAGCAGTACTTC. This encodes CASSVKGAGEQYF. This sequence joins TRBV9 and TRBJ2-7; TRBD1 is a possible D gene (5 bases). CDR1 and CDR2 from the germline V gene are SGDLS and YYNGEE. Trimming pared 2 bases from V and 7 bases from J, leaving 13 bases between. The CDR3 length is 13 residues.

V and J are TRBV2 and TRBJ2-1, with D possibly matching TRBD1 (6 bases). Trimming removed 9 bases at V and 3 bases at J, with 18 bases between. The germline V gene has CDR1 SNHLY and CDR2 FYNNEI. The CDR3 covers 15 residues. The CDR3 nucleotides are TGTGCCAGTACGCCGGGGTGGGGGCTCTACAATGAGCAGTTCTTC. Translating gives CASTPGWGLYNEQFF.

CDR3 loop: CASRDTTGRATEAFF. The CDR3, as DNA: TGTGCCAGCAGGGATACGACAGGGCGAGCCACTGAAGCTTTCTTT. The chain carries TRBV25-1 and TRBJ1-1, with 7 bases aligning to TRBD1. Germline CDR1 is MGHDK and CDR2 is SYGVNS. The CDR3 contains 15 residues. V dropped 6 bases and J dropped 4; count of bases not matched to a gene: 11.